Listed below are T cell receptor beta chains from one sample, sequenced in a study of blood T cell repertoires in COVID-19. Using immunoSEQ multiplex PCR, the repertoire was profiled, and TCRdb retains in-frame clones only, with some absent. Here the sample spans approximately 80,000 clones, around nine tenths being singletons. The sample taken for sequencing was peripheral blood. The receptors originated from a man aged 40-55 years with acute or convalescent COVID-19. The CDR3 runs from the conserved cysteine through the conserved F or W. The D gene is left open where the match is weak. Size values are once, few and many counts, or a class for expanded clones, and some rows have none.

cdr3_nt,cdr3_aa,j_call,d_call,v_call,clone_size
TGTGCCAGCTCACCACCGTCAACGGACATTCAGTACTTC,CASSPPSTDIQYF,TRBJ2-4,NA,TRBV18,NA
TGTGCCAGCAATAGCCCAGCGCCCTCCTACGAGCAGTACTTC,CASNSPAPSYEQYF,TRBJ2-7,NA,TRBV7-2,few
TGTGCCAGCAGTGGCGACAGGATTAATTCACCCCTCCACTTT,CASSGDRINSPLHF,TRBJ1-6,NA,TRBV2,NA
TGTGCCAGCAGCCAACAGGGGGTGAACACTGAAGCTTTCTTT,CASSQQGVNTEAFF,TRBJ1-1,TRBD1,TRBV6-2/TRBV6-3,NA
TGTGCCAGCAGTCACCGGACAGGGCCCTTTTATGGCTACACCTTC,CASSHRTGPFYGYTF,TRBJ1-2,TRBD1,TRBV6-5,NA
TGTGCCAGCAGTTTATTAAGGACAAGCAATCAGCCCCAGCATTTT,CASSLLRTSNQPQHF,TRBJ1-5,NA,TRBV28,NA
TGTGCCAGCAGCTTCCGGGACTCCCTCTACGAGCAGTACTTC,CASSFRDSLYEQYF,TRBJ2-7,NA,TRBV6-4,NA
TGTGCCAGTAGTATCCAAGCCGGGACAGTGGGAAACACCATATATTTT,CASSIQAGTVGNTIYF,TRBJ1-3,TRBD1,TRBV19,NA
TGTGCCAGCAGTGAAGTTGGGCTTGGCTACACCTTC,CASSEVGLGYTF,TRBJ1-2,NA,TRBV6-1,NA
TGTGCCAGCAGCGTAGAGGGGGAGGGTACGGAGACCCAGTACTTC,CASSVEGEGTETQYF,TRBJ2-5,NA,TRBV9,NA
TGTGCCACCAGTGATCCACGGGACAGCTCTGGAAACACCATATATTTT,CATSDPRDSSGNTIYF,TRBJ1-3,TRBD1,TRBV24-1,few
TGTGCCTGGCGGACAGGGCCCTTCACAGATACGCAGTATTTT,CAWRTGPFTDTQYF,TRBJ2-3,TRBD1,TRBV30,NA
TGTGCCAGTACTAAAATCCCGGGACAAGGATCTAACTATGGCTACACCTTC,CASTKIPGQGSNYGYTF,TRBJ1-2,NA,TRBV19,NA
TGTGCCAGCAGCGGACAGGGGGGGAAAGAGACCCAGTACTTC,CASSGQGGKETQYF,TRBJ2-5,TRBD1,TRBV6-5,NA
TGTGCCAGCAGTGACAGCCCTGGGCAGTTCTTC,CASSDSPGQFF,TRBJ2-1,NA,TRBV7-9,NA
TGCAGCACCGGACAGGGGAACAATCAGCCCCAGCATTTT,CSTGQGNNQPQHF,TRBJ1-5,TRBD1,TRBV29-1,NA
TGTGCCAGCAGCTTAGATCCCTCGGGGGAGCAGTACTTC,CASSLDPSGEQYF,TRBJ2-7,NA,TRBV11-3,few
TGTGCCAGCAGTGGATCGGCCGGGAAAAACTATGGCTACACCTTC,CASSGSAGKNYGYTF,TRBJ1-2,NA,TRBV9,NA
TGTGCCAGCAGCTCACCGGGACAGTACACTGAAGCTTTCTTT,CASSSPGQYTEAFF,TRBJ1-1,TRBD1,TRBV7-2,NA
TGTGCCAGCAGTGACGGGGGCACAGATACGCAGTATTTT,CASSDGGTDTQYF,TRBJ2-3,NA,TRBV2,NA
TGTGCCAGCAGCGCACTAACCCTCGAGCAGTACTTC,CASSALTLEQYF,TRBJ2-7,NA,TRBV11-2,few
TGTGCCAGTAGCCGACAGGGGGAGACGAACACCGGGGAGCTGTTTTTT,CASSRQGETNTGELFF,TRBJ2-2,TRBD1,TRBV19,NA
TGTGCCAGCAGCTTAGGGCAGGGTCCCCATCAGCCCCAGCATTTT,CASSLGQGPHQPQHF,TRBJ1-5,NA,TRBV7-8,few
TGTGCCAGCAGCTTAGGACTAGCGGGCCTAGGGCGGTCCTACGAGCAGTACTTC,CASSLGLAGLGRSYEQYF,TRBJ2-7,TRBD2,TRBV5-5,once
TGTGCCAGCAGCCAGAGGACAGGGTTTCGTAACACTGAAGCTTTCTTT,CASSQRTGFRNTEAFF,TRBJ1-1,TRBD1,TRBV14,NA
TGCGCCAGCAGCCAAGCGGGACCGGGACTAGCGGGGGGGCACACAGATACGCAGTATTTT,CASSQAGPGLAGGHTDTQYF,TRBJ2-3,TRBD2,TRBV4-3,NA
TGTGCCACCGAGGGAAGTAGCACAGATACGCAGTATTTT,CATEGSSTDTQYF,TRBJ2-3,NA,TRBV24-1,NA
TGCGCCAGCAGCTTGGATAACTCTCTAAATGAGCAGTTCTTC,CASSLDNSLNEQFF,TRBJ2-1,NA,TRBV5-1,once
TGTGCCAGTAGCCCGACAGGGGTTTTCTACGAGCAGTACTTC,CASSPTGVFYEQYF,TRBJ2-7,TRBD1,TRBV19,NA
TGTGCCAGCAGCCAAGTCGCGCGCTCTGGAAACACCATATATTTT,CASSQVARSGNTIYF,TRBJ1-3,NA,TRBV3-1/TRBV3-2,NA
TGTGCCAGTAGCCACCAGGGGGCAATTAATGAAAAACTGTTTTTT,CASSHQGAINEKLFF,TRBJ1-4,TRBD1,TRBV19,NA
TGTGCCAGTAGTATAGCACAGGATCAGCCCCAGCATTTT,CASSIAQDQPQHF,TRBJ1-5,NA,TRBV19,NA
TGTGCCAGCAGCTCCGGGACAGACCCGCGCGAGACCCAGTACTTC,CASSSGTDPRETQYF,TRBJ2-5,TRBD1,TRBV7-9,NA
TGTGCCAGCAGCTTCGGACAGGGGGGGGGCGAGCAGTACTTC,CASSFGQGGGEQYF,TRBJ2-7,TRBD1,TRBV7-3,once
TGTGCTAGTGGTTTGGTTAGTGGCGGTAGCATGGCCGGGGAGCTGTTTTTT,CASGLVSGGSMAGELFF,TRBJ2-2,NA,TRBV12-5,NA
TGTGCCAGCAGCCAGAGACTGATCTCTGGAAACACCATATATTTT,CASSQRLISGNTIYF,TRBJ1-3,NA,TRBV3-1/TRBV3-2,NA
TGTGCCAGCAGTTACACTAGGATCCCCTACGAGCAGTACTTC,CASSYTRIPYEQYF,TRBJ2-7,NA,TRBV6-5,NA
TGTGCCAGCACCCGAGGGGGGGGAGGCCCTGGCTACACCTTC,CASTRGGGGPGYTF,TRBJ1-2,NA,TRBV9,NA
TGTGCCAGCAGTCGAACGGGGTCAAACTACGAGCAGTACTTC,CASSRTGSNYEQYF,TRBJ2-7,NA,TRBV2,NA
TGTGCCAGCAGCCAAGCAGGGGGTATCGCAGATACGCAGTATTTT,CASSQAGGIADTQYF,TRBJ2-3,TRBD1,TRBV3-1/TRBV3-2,NA
TGTGCCAGCAGTTTATCACAGGGTAGTAGTGGCTACACCTTC,CASSLSQGSSGYTF,TRBJ1-2,NA,TRBV27,NA
TGTGCCAGCAGCCTGGACTTTAGCAATCAGCCCCAGCATTTT,CASSLDFSNQPQHF,TRBJ1-5,NA,TRBV3-1/TRBV3-2,NA
TGTGCCAGCTCAAAAGGACAGGCGGCAGGGGAAAAACTGTTTTTT,CASSKGQAAGEKLFF,TRBJ1-4,TRBD1,TRBV2,NA
TGTGCCAGCAGTTCCATAAGCGGGGTCGAGACCCAGTACTTC,CASSSISGVETQYF,TRBJ2-5,TRBD2,TRBV6-6,few
TGTGCCAGCAGTTACTCGGGGAGGGAGGCAGATACGCAGTATTTT,CASSYSGREADTQYF,TRBJ2-3,TRBD2,TRBV6-2/TRBV6-3,NA
TGTGCCAGTAGTATACAGGGGGCGAACACTGAAGCTTTCTTT,CASSIQGANTEAFF,TRBJ1-1,TRBD1,TRBV19,NA
TGTGCCAGCAGTTTGAACAGAAACACTGAAGCTTTCTTT,CASSLNRNTEAFF,TRBJ1-1,NA,TRBV12-3/TRBV12-4,NA
TGTGCCTGGAGATCCCTTAGCGGGAGCTCCTACGAGCAGTACTTC,CAWRSLSGSSYEQYF,TRBJ2-7,TRBD2,TRBV30,NA
TGTGCCAGTAATCCTAAAGGGGTTAAAGGGCCCCAGCATTTT,CASNPKGVKGPQHF,TRBJ1-5,NA,TRBV19,NA
TGCAGCGCTGGGGAGCAATCGGTGATGAACACTGAAGCTTTCTTT,CSAGEQSVMNTEAFF,TRBJ1-1,NA,TRBV29-1,NA
TGTGCCAGCAGCTTAGCGGGACAGGGCGAGCAGTACTTC,CASSLAGQGEQYF,TRBJ2-7,TRBD1,TRBV7-2,NA
TGTGCCAGTAGTTCGTCCCCGAGCTTCAATGAAAAACTGTTTTTT,CASSSSPSFNEKLFF,TRBJ1-4,NA,TRBV19,NA
TGTGCCAGCAGCCCGACAGGGGAGGGTGGCTACACCTTC,CASSPTGEGGYTF,TRBJ1-2,TRBD1,TRBV6-5,NA